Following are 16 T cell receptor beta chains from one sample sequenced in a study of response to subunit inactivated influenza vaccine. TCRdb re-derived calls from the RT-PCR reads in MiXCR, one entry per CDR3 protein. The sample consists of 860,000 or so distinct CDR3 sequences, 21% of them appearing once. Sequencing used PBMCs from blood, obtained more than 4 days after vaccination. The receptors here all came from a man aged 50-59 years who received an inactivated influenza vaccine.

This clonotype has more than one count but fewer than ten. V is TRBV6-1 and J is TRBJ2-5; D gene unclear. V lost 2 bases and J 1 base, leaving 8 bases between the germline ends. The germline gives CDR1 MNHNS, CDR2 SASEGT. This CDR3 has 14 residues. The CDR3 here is CASSEPRLQETQYF. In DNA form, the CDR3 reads TGTGCCAGCAGTGAACCACGTCTCCAAGAGACCCAGTACTTC.

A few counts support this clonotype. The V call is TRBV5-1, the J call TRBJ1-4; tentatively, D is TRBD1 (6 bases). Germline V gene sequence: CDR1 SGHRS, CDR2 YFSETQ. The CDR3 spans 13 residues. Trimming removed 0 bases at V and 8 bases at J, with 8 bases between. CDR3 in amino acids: CASSLDRAEKLFF. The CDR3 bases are TGCGCCAGCAGCTTGGACAGGGCGGAAAAACTGTTTTTT.

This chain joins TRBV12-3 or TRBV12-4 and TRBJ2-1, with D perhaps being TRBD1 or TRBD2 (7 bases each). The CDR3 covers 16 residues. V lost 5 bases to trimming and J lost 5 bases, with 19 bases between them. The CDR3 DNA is TGTGCCAGCAGTCAAAACAGGGGCAGCGGGAACAATGAGCAGTTCTTC. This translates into CASSQNRGSGNNEQFF.

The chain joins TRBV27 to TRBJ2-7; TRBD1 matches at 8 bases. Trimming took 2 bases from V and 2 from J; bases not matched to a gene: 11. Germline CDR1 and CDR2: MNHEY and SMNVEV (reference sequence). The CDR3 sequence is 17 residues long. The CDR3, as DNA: TGTGCCAGCAGTTTACGGCCCCAAGGACAGGGAACCTACGAGCAGTACTTC. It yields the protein CASSLRPQGQGTYEQYF.

The CDR3, as DNA: TGTGCCATCAGTGAGTCGATCTTTCTGGGACAGGGTATCTACAATGAGCAGTTCTTC. This encodes CAISESIFLGQGIYNEQFF. J is TRBJ2-1 and V is TRBV10-3; 9 positions agree with TRBD1. The length of the CDR3 is 19 residues. Germline CDR1 is ENHRY and CDR2 is SYGVKD. V shed 0 bases and J 3 bases; nucleotides not matched to a gene: 12.

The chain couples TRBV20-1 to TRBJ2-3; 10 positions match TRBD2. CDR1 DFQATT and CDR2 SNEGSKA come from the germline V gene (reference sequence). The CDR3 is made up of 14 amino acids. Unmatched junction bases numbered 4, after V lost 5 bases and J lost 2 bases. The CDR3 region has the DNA TGCAGTGCTTTAGCGGGAGGCTACACAGATACGCAGTATTTT. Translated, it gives CSALAGGYTDTQYF.

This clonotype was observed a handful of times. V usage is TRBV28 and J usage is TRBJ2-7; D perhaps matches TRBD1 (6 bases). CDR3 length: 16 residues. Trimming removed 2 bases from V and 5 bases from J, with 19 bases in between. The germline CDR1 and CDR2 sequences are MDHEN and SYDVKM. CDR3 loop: CASSLRPGGGNHEQYF. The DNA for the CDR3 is TGTGCCAGCAGTTTAAGACCGGGTGGGGGCAACCACGAGCAGTACTTC.

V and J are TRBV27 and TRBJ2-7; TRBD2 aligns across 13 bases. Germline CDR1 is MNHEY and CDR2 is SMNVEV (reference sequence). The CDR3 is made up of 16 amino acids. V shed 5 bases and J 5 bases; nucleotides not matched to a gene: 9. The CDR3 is CASSAGTSGTLDEQYF. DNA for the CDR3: TGTGCCAGCAGTGCGGGGACTAGCGGGACCCTTGACGAGCAGTACTTC.

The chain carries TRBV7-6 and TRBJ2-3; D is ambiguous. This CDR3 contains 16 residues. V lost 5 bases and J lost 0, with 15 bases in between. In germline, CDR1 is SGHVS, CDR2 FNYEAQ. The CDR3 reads CASSPQAVSSTDTQYF. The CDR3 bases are TGTGCCAGCAGCCCCCAAGCCGTATCTAGCACAGATACGCAGTATTTT.

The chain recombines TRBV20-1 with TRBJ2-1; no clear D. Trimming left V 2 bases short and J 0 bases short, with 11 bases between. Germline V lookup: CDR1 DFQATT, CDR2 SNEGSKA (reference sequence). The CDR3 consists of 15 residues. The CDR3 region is CSARNSQSSYNEQFF. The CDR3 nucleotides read TGCAGTGCTAGAAATTCGCAGAGCTCCTACAATGAGCAGTTCTTC.

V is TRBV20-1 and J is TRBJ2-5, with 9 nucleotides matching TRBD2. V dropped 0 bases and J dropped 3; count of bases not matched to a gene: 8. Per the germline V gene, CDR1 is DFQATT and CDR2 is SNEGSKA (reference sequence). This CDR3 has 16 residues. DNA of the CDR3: TGCAGTGCTAGAGATTACGGACTAGCGATTGAAGAGACCCAGTACTTC. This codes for CSARDYGLAIEETQYF.

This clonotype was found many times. Here the CDR3 reads CASSFSPHEKLFF. Here the CDR3 DNA reads TGTGCCAGCAGTTTCTCCCCTCATGAAAAACTGTTTTTT. The chain couples TRBV28 to TRBJ1-4; D is uncertain. Looked up from germline, CDR1 is MDHEN and CDR2 is SYDVKM. Trimming left V 3 bases short and J 6 bases short, with 8 bases between. The CDR3 spans 13 residues.

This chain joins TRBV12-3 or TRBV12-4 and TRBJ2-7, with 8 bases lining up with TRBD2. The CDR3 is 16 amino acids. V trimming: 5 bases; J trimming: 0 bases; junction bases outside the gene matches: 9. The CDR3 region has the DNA TGTGCCAGCAGTCCGGACCAACTAGCGGCCTCCTACGAGCAGTACTTC. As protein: CASSPDQLAASYEQYF.

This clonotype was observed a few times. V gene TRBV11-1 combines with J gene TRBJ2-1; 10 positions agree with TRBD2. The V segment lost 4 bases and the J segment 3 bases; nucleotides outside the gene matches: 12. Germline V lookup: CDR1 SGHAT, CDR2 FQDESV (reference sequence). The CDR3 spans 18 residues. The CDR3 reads CASSSMKPGTSVYNEQFF. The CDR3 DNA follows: TGTGCCAGCAGCTCGATGAAGCCCGGGACTAGCGTCTACAATGAGCAGTTCTTC.

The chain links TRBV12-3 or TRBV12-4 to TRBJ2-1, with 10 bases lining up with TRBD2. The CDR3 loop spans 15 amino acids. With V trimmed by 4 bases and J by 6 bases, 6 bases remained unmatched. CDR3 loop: CASSSAGGLVNEQFF. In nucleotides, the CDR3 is TGTGCCAGCAGTTCAGCGGGGGGGCTAGTCAATGAGCAGTTCTTC.

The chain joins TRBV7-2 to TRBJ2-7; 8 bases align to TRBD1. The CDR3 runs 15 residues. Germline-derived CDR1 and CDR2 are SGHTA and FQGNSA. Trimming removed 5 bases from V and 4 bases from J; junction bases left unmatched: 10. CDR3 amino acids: CASSARTGSGYEQYF. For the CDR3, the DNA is TGTGCCAGCAGCGCCAGGACAGGGAGTGGGTACGAGCAGTACTTC.